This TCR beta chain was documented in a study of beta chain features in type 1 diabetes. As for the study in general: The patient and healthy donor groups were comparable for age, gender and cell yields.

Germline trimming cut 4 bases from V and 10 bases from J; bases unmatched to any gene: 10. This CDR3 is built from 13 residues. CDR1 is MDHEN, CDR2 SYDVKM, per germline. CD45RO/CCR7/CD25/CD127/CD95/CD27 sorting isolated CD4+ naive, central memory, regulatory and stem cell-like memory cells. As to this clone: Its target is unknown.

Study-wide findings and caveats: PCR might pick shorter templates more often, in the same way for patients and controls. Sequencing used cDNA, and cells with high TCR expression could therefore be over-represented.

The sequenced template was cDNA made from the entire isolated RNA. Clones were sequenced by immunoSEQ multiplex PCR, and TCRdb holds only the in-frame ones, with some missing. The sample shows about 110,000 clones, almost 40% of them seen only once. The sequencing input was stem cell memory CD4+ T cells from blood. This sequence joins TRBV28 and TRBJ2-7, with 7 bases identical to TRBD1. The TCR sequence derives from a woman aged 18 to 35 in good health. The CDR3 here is CASSSPGQRTQYF. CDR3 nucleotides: TGTGCCAGCAGTTCGCCGGGACAGAGAACTCAGTACTTC.